The source of this T cell receptor beta chain is a study of a mutant IDH1 vaccine in newly diagnosed glioma. Study background: Patients previously underwent radiotherapy, temozolomide, or both, and most underwent both.

A word on this clone: Its antigen is as yet unknown.

Stated time point: week 5, during vaccination. In the vaccine, a single dose held 300 ug of the mutant IDH1 20-mer peptide, along with topical imiquimod. Produced via immunoSEQ multiplex PCR; TCRdb's table is partial and in-frame only. This sample has around 25,000 clones, with around 80% found just once. J was trimmed by 3 bases and V by 4 bases; bases with no gene match: 0. The germline CDR1 and CDR2 sequences are SGHDN and FVKESK. This CDR3 comprises 14 residues. This sample comprised PBMCs, obtained from a glioma patient whose treatment included an IDH1 peptide vaccine. The chain couples TRBV14 to TRBJ1-3; 10 nucleotides match TRBD1. The clonotype comes from a man in his forties with glioma. Some clones in this sample may be carry-over from other donors' samples. DNA for the CDR3: TGTGCCAGCAGCCGGACAGGGGGTGGAAACACCATATATTTT. This encodes CASSRTGGGNTIYF.